The rows below give T cell receptor beta chains drawn from one sample of a study of blood T cell repertoires in COVID-19. Some clones are missing from TCRdb's copy, which holds only in-frame ones; the method was immunoSEQ multiplex PCR. The sample has roughly 220,000 clones, 84% seen once. The sequenced sample was PBMCs or T cells enriched from blood (not recorded which). The origin of the receptors is a woman aged 40 to 49 who had recovered from COVID-19. The CDR3 runs from the conserved cysteine through the conserved F or W. The order of the fields is V gene, D gene, J gene, clone size, CDR3 DNA, CDR3 protein. D genes are given only for firm matches. Rows give clone size only sometimes, using once, few, many, or a class for an expanded clone.

TRBV7-6	TRBD1	TRBJ2-7	-	TGTGCCAGCAGCTTAGTAGACAGGGGGGGCGAGCAGTACTTC	CASSLVDRGGEQYF
TRBV27	TRBD1	TRBJ1-2	-	TGTGCCAGCAGAGACAGGGGACCTATAGTCTATGGCTACACCTTC	CASRDRGPIVYGYTF
TRBV11-3	TRBD2	TRBJ2-5	-	TGTGCCAGCAGCCGAGGGTCTAGCGGTTCAGGGACCCAGTACTTC	CASSRGSSGSGTQYF
TRBV14	TRBD1	TRBJ1-6	-	TGTGCCAGCAACTGGCAGGGGGCGAATTCACCCCTCCACTTT	CASNWQGANSPLHF
TRBV29-1	-	TRBJ1-2	-	TGCAGCGTTGTAGGGTCGGCAGGGATCGGCTACACCTTC	CSVVGSAGIGYTF
TRBV19	TRBD1	TRBJ1-4	-	TGTGCCAGTACCTACATGGGGACAGGGGATGAAAAACTGTTTTTT	CASTYMGTGDEKLFF
TRBV3-1/TRBV3-2	-	TRBJ1-4	-	TGTGCCAGCAGCGCGCTGAGGGCCGGCGGGCCTAATGAAAAACTGTTTTTT	CASSALRAGGPNEKLFF
TRBV27	-	TRBJ1-4	-	TGTGCCAGCAGTCCGAATTTGGGCCCTCTGTTTTTT	CASSPNLGPLFF
TRBV11-2	-	TRBJ1-4	-	TGTGCCAGCAGCTTAGGTTCGAATGAAAAACTGTTTTTT	CASSLGSNEKLFF
TRBV7-9	-	TRBJ2-1	once	TGTGCCAGCAGCTCTGGGACACCGCAGTTCTTC	CASSSGTPQFF
TRBV18	-	TRBJ1-3	-	TGTGCCAGCTCACCAGAGCGGATCTCTGGAAACACCATATATTTT	CASSPERISGNTIYF
TRBV7-2	-	TRBJ2-4	-	TGTGCCAGCAGCCTCCTCCGGAACATTCAGTACTTC	CASSLLRNIQYF
TRBV5-4	-	TRBJ2-3	-	TGTGCCAGCAGCTTGGAGCTTACTACGCAGTATTTT	CASSLELTTQYF
TRBV5-1	TRBD2	TRBJ2-5	-	TGCGCCAGCAGCACCAAACTAGCGGGAGGCGTAGTAGAGACCCAGTACTTC	CASSTKLAGGVVETQYF
TRBV28	-	TRBJ2-3	-	TGTGCCAGCGTCCAACGGGGCACAGATACGCAGTATTTT	CASVQRGTDTQYF
TRBV5-6	TRBD1	TRBJ2-2	-	TGTGCCAGCAGCGCAGACAGGGGGAGAACCGGGGAGCTGTTTTTT	CASSADRGRTGELFF
TRBV4-3	-	TRBJ1-5	-	TGCGCCAGCAGCCATTCCTTACGGGGAGGTCAGCCCCAGCATTTT	CASSHSLRGGQPQHF
TRBV7-2	TRBD2	TRBJ2-7	-	TGTGCCAGCAGTCGAGTAGCGGGTAGCTCCTACGAGCAGTACTTC	CASSRVAGSSYEQYF
TRBV5-1	-	TRBJ2-2	-	TGCGCCAGCAGCTCCTACCCCGCCGGGGAGCTGTTTTTT	CASSSYPAGELFF
TRBV4-1	-	TRBJ1-5	-	TGCGCCAGCAGCCAAGATGGGGCCTCCAATCAGCCCCAGCATTTT	CASSQDGASNQPQHF
TRBV2	-	TRBJ2-2	once	TGTGCCAGCAGTGATGAGGGTTGGAACACCGGGGAGCTGTTTTTT	CASSDEGWNTGELFF
TRBV18	TRBD1	TRBJ2-2	-	TGTGCCAGCTCGTCCGACAGGGGGAACACCGGGGAGCTGTTTTTT	CASSSDRGNTGELFF
TRBV5-5	-	TRBJ2-3	once	TGTGCCAGCAGCTTGGAGGGAGCGGATACGCAGTATTTT	CASSLEGADTQYF
TRBV11-2	-	TRBJ2-3	-	TGTGCCAGCAGCTCACTTAGCACAGATACGCAGTATTTT	CASSSLSTDTQYF
TRBV3-1/TRBV3-2	TRBD2	TRBJ2-5	-	TGTGCCAGCAGCTCCCGACTAGCGGGAGATCCCCAGTACTTC	CASSSRLAGDPQYF
TRBV28	-	TRBJ2-7	-	TGTGCCAGCAGTTTCAGGGGCACAGGGCTCCGCGAGCAGTACTTC	CASSFRGTGLREQYF
TRBV9	-	TRBJ1-1	few	TGTGCCAGCAGCCCGCAGGGTGCCTTGAACACTGAAGCTTTCTTT	CASSPQGALNTEAFF
TRBV5-4	TRBD2	TRBJ2-2	-	TGTGCCAGCAGCCCAAGGGGAGGGCCTTCCGGGGAGCTGTTTTTT	CASSPRGGPSGELFF
TRBV5-4	TRBD1	TRBJ2-3	-	TGTGCCAGCAGCGACAAGGGGGCTGAAGATACGCAGTATTTT	CASSDKGAEDTQYF
TRBV7-9	TRBD2	TRBJ2-3	once	TGTGCCAGCAGCTTTGGACTAGCCCCTGGGGCAGATACGCAGTATTTT	CASSFGLAPGADTQYF
TRBV6-1	-	TRBJ1-3	-	TGTGCCAGCAGTGAACTGTACTCTGGAAACACCATATATTTT	CASSELYSGNTIYF
TRBV28	-	TRBJ1-2	once	TGTGCCAGCAGGTACAGGGTTTATGCTAACTATGGCTACACCTTC	CASRYRVYANYGYTF
TRBV2	TRBD2	TRBJ2-7	-	TGTGCCAGCAGTGGGGGGGGGATAAACGAGCAGTACTTC	CASSGGGINEQYF
TRBV5-1	TRBD1	TRBJ1-3	-	TGCGCCAGCAGCCCCGACAGGGGTAGGGGAAACACCATATATTTT	CASSPDRGRGNTIYF
TRBV27	-	TRBJ1-4	once	TGTGCCAGCAGTTCCTCGCGCAGGGTGGTTGAAAAACTGTTTTTT	CASSSSRRVVEKLFF
TRBV4-3	TRBD2	TRBJ2-5	-	TGCGCCAGCAGCCAAGACACAGCGGGGGAGACCCAGTACTTC	CASSQDTAGETQYF
TRBV24-1	-	TRBJ2-2	-	TGTGCCACCGGTGGAGGACCCGGGGCGAACACCGGGGAGCTGTTTTTT	CATGGGPGANTGELFF
TRBV6-6	TRBD1	TRBJ2-2	-	TGTGCCAGCAGCCACTCGTTATATTTCAGGGGGCGAGAAGACGGGGAGCTGTTTTTT	CASSHSLYFRGREDGELFF
TRBV7-8	TRBD2	TRBJ2-1	-	TGTGCCAGCAGCTCCTTGGGTCTCCGGGAGGGCGCCACTGAGCAGTTCTTC	CASSSLGLREGATEQFF
TRBV18	-	TRBJ1-1	-	TGTGCCAGCTCACCGTCGTTGCGGCGGACTGAAGCTTTCTTT	CASSPSLRRTEAFF
TRBV6-2/TRBV6-3	-	TRBJ1-1	-	TGTGCCAGCAGTTATGCCCTGAGGAACACTGAAGCTTTCTTT	CASSYALRNTEAFF
TRBV7-6	TRBD1	TRBJ2-1	-	TGTGCCAGCAGCCAGCAGGGGACAGGGCCGAATGAGCAGTTCTTC	CASSQQGTGPNEQFF
TRBV7-2	-	TRBJ2-1	few	TGTGCCAGCAGCTTAGGTAGCAATGAGCAGTTCTTC	CASSLGSNEQFF
TRBV5-1	TRBD1	TRBJ1-2	-	TGCGCCAGCAGCTTAACGGGACAGGGCTATGGCTACACCTTC	CASSLTGQGYGYTF
TRBV6-5	-	TRBJ1-2	-	TGTGCCAGCATGGCAACCAACTATGGCTACACCTTC	CASMATNYGYTF
TRBV27	-	TRBJ1-6	once	TGTGCCAGCAGTTACCGACAAGCTAATTCACCCCTCCACTTT	CASSYRQANSPLHF
TRBV5-1	-	TRBJ2-3	-	TGCGCCAGCAGCTCGGGTGCAGATACGCAGTATTTT	CASSSGADTQYF
TRBV15	TRBD2	TRBJ2-5	-	TGTGCCACCAGTAAAGGTAGCGGGGCAGAGACCCAGTACTTC	CATSKGSGAETQYF
TRBV19	TRBD1	TRBJ1-1	-	TGTGCCAGTAGTCCAGACAGGGAGATGACTGAAGCTTTCTTT	CASSPDREMTEAFF
TRBV6-1	TRBD2	TRBJ2-7	-	TGTGCCAGCAGTGAGCGGGAGGAGAAGCAGTACTTC	CASSEREEKQYF
TRBV12-3/TRBV12-4	TRBD1	TRBJ2-7	-	TGTGCCAGCAGTGAGGGACAGGTTTACGAGCAGTACTTC	CASSEGQVYEQYF
TRBV2	TRBD1	TRBJ1-1	few	TGTGCCAGCAATGACAGGGTACACACTGAAGCTTTCTTT	CASNDRVHTEAFF
TRBV19	-	TRBJ2-2	-	TGTGCCAGTAGGAAGGGACTCCAAAACACCGGGGAGCTGTTTTTT	CASRKGLQNTGELFF